This T cell receptor (beta chain) emerged from a study of regulatory T cells in long-lasting Graves disease. Study-wide points: Fewer public clonotypes were shared by new patients (966) than by persistent patients (approximately 2,700).

This clonotype was seen ten or more times. Its antigen is undetermined. Libraries of TCR beta came from iRepertoire HTBI primers plus Arm-PCR of CDR3 regions. TCRdb processed the multiplex PCR reads anew with MiXCR; each CDR3 protein has one entry. Of around 330,000 distinct CDR3 sequences detected, under 20% appear once; the ten largest clones hold less than 45%. As to time point: newly diagnosed GD, antithyroid drugs for less than 3 months. PBMC-extracted RNA yielded the TCR library. This receptor was obtained from a female donor with Graves disease. The sample consisted of peripheral blood mononuclear cells (PBMCs), taken at new diagnosis, from a patient treated with antithyroid drugs.

The CDR3 spells CASSSATSGLRRETQYF. The DNA of the CDR3 is TGTGCCAGCAGTTCAGCCACTAGCGGCCTAAGACGAGAGACCCAGTACTTC. The J gene is TRBJ2-5, the V gene TRBV6-5; 8 nucleotides line up with TRBD2. The V and J ends lost 4 bases and 4 bases, in that order; junction bases with no gene match: 14. Germline values: CDR1 MNHEY, CDR2 SVGAGI. The CDR3 extends over 17 amino acids.